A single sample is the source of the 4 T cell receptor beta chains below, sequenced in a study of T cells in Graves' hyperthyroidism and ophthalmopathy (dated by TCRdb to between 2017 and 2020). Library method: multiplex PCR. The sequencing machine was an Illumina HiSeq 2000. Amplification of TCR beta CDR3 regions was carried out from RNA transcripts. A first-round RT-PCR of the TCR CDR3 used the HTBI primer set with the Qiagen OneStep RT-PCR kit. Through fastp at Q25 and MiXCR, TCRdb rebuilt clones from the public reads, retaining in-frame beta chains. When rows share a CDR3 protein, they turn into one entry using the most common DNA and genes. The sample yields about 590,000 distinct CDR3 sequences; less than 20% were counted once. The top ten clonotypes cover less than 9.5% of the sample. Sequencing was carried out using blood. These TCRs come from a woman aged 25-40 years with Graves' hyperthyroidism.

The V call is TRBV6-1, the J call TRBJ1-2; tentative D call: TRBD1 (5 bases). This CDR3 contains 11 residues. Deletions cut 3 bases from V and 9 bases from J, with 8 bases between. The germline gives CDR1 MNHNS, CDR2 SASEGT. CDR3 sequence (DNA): TGTGCCAGCAGTGAGACAGTCCGCTACACCTTC. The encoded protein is CASSETVRYTF.

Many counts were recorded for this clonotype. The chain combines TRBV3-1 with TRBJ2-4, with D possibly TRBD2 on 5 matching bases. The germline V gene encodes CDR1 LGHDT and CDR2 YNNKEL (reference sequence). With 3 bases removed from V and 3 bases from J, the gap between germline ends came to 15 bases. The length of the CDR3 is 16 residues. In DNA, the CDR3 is TGTGCCAGCAGCCAGTCGGGAAGTGTAAACAAAAACATTCAGTACTTC. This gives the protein CASSQSGSVNKNIQYF. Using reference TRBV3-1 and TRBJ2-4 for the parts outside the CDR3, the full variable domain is DTAVSQTPKYLVTQMGNDKSIKCEQNLGHDTMYWYKQDSKKFLKIMFSYNNKELIINETVPNRFSPKSPDKAHLNLHINSLELGDSAVYFCASSQSGSVNKNIQYFGAGTRLSVL.

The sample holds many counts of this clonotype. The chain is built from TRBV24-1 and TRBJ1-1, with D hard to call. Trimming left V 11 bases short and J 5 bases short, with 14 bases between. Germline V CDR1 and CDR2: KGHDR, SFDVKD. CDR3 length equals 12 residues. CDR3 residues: CANEGRRTEAFF. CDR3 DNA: TGTGCCAATGAAGGGCGGCGAACTGAAGCTTTCTTT.

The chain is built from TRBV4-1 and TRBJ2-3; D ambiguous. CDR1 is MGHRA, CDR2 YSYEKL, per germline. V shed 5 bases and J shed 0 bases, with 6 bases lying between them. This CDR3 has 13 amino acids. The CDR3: CASSTFSTDTQYF. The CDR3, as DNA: TGCGCCAGCAGCACTTTCAGCACAGATACGCAGTATTTT.